One sample yielded the 15 T cell receptor beta chains listed below, sequenced in a study of technical replicates of blood from a handful of donors. Sequencing used immunoSEQ multiplex PCR; TCRdb keeps in-frame clones, though not all of them. Here the sample spans some 49,000 clones, 80% to 95% being singletons. The sample comprised PBMCs. The receptors were sampled from a human donor in good health. Some clones in this sample may be carry-over from other donors' samples.

The chain recombines TRBV5-8 with TRBJ1-4; 7 positions match TRBD1. CDR3 length: 15 amino acids. V lost 8 bases and J lost 4; bases outside the gene matches: 11. The germline V gene encodes CDR1 SGHTS and CDR2 YDEGEE. The CDR3, as DNA: TGTGCCAGTCATGCGAGGGGGCCGGGTAATGAAAAACTGTTTTTT. Its protein product is CASHARGPGNEKLFF.

V usage is TRBV2 and J usage is TRBJ1-6, with D hard to call. V was clipped by 7 bases and J by 0 bases, with 4 bases between them. CDR3 length equals 13 residues. CDR1 is SNHLY, CDR2 FYNNEI, per germline. DNA for the CDR3: TGTGCCAGCATCAGCTCCTATAATTCACCCCTCCACTTT. It codes for CASISSYNSPLHF.

This clone has only a few counts. The chain combines TRBV7-6 with TRBJ2-1; 10 nucleotides line up with TRBD2. From germline, CDR1 is SGHVS and CDR2 FNYEAQ. Unmatched junction bases numbered 13, after V lost 1 base and J lost 7 bases. This CDR3 has 18 residues. Here the CDR3 reads CASSLEVRISGRRNEQFF. The CDR3 DNA is TGTGCCAGCAGCTTAGAAGTCCGGATTAGCGGGAGGAGGAATGAGCAGTTCTTC.

This chain connects TRBV18 to TRBJ1-1; 7 bases agree with TRBD1. The length of the CDR3 is 14 residues. The J segment lost 1 base and the V segment lost 4 bases, leaving 3 bases of the junction unmatched. Germline V gives CDR1 KGHSH, CDR2 LQKENI. CDR3 sequence reads: CASSLGQTNTEAFF. The CDR3 DNA follows: TGTGCCAGCTCACTGGGACAGACGAACACTGAAGCTTTCTTT. Together with reference TRBV18 and TRBJ1-1, the CDR3 gives the full variable domain: NAGVMQNPRHLVRRRGQEARLRCSPMKGHSHVYWYRQLPEEGLKFMVYLQKENIIDESGMPKERFSAEFPKEGPSILRIQQVVRGDSAAYFCASSLGQTNTEAFFGQGTRLTVV.

The rearrangement links TRBV4-3 to TRBJ2-1; 16 bases fit TRBD2. This CDR3 has 16 residues. V was pared by 0 bases and J by 10 bases, with 3 bases of the junction left unmatched. Germline lookup yields CDR1 LGHNA and CDR2 YSLEER. The CDR3 is CASSQEGTSGREEQFF. The CDR3 coding sequence is TGCGCCAGCAGCCAAGAGGGGACTAGCGGGAGGGAGGAGCAGTTCTTC.

The gene calls are TRBV7-3 and TRBJ1-2; no reliable D call. The V end lost 5 bases, the J end lost 8 bases, and 15 bases lay between the germline ends. Germline CDR1 reads SGHTA; CDR2 reads FQGTGA. CDR3 length: 13 amino acids. This CDR3 is CASSMGPPEGYTF. CDR3 sequence (DNA): TGTGCCAGCAGCATGGGCCCGCCAGAGGGCTACACCTTC. The whole variable domain, filled in from reference TRBV7-3 and TRBJ1-2, reads GAGVSQTPSNKVTEKGKYVELRCDPISGHTALYWYRQSLGQGPEFLIYFQGTGAADDSGLPNDRFFAVRPEGSVSTLKIQRTERGDSAVYLCASSMGPPEGYTFGSGTRLTVV.

The CDR3 reads CAWTSGSQETQYF. The CDR3 DNA reads TGTGCCTGGACTAGCGGGAGCCAAGAGACCCAGTACTTC. J is TRBJ2-5 and V is TRBV30, with 10 nucleotides matching TRBD2. The V segment lost 4 bases and the J segment 1 base; nucleotides outside the gene matches: 0. Germline CDR1 is GTSNPN and CDR2 is SVGIG (reference sequence). CDR3 length: 13 residues.

J is TRBJ1-6 and V is TRBV2; D is possibly TRBD1 (5 bases). The CDR3 loop spans 13 amino acids. The V end was cut by 8 bases, the J end by 6 bases, with 11 bases between. Germline lookup yields CDR1 SNHLY and CDR2 FYNNEI. CDR3 amino acids: CASLREGNSPLHF. The DNA of the CDR3 is TGTGCCAGCCTCAGGGAAGGTAATTCACCCCTCCACTTT. The whole variable domain, filled in from reference TRBV2 and TRBJ1-6, reads EPEVTQTPSHQVTQMGQEVILRCVPISNHLYFYWYRQILGQKVEFLVSFYNNEISEKSEIFDDQFSVERPDGSNFTLKIRSTKLEDSAMYFCASLREGNSPLHFGNGTRLTVT.

V is TRBV5-4 and J is TRBJ1-2, with TRBD1 matching 8 bases. V was clipped by 0 bases and J by 3 bases; unmatched bases: 10. There are 17 residues in the CDR3. CDR1 and CDR2 from the germline V gene are SGHNT and YYREEE (reference sequence). Here the CDR3 reads CASSLGLTGVGDYGYTF. For the CDR3, the DNA is TGTGCCAGCAGCTTGGGGTTGACAGGGGTAGGCGACTATGGCTACACCTTC.

This chain connects TRBV6-6 to TRBJ2-7, with 7 bases that match TRBD2. Germline V gene data show CDR1 as MNHNY and CDR2 as SVGAGI (reference sequence). CDR3 length equals 12 residues. V was clipped by 6 bases and J by 3 bases; unmatched bases: 2. The CDR3 here is CASRGGNYEQYF. CDR3 nucleotide sequence: TGTGCCAGCAGGGGAGGGAACTACGAGCAGTACTTC.

The chain is built from TRBV5-1 and TRBJ1-2, with a tentative D call TRBD1 (6 bases). The length of the CDR3 is 13 residues. CDR1 and CDR2 from the germline V gene are SGHRS and YFSETQ. The V end lost 4 bases, the J end lost 1 base, and 8 bases lay between the germline ends. The CDR3 region is CASSADSNYGYTF. The CDR3 bases are TGCGCCAGCAGCGCGGACAGTAACTATGGCTACACCTTC.

The V gene is TRBV9, the J gene TRBJ2-7; D might be TRBD2 (5 bases). CDR3 length equals 13 residues. Trimming left V 3 bases short and J 7 bases short, with 14 bases between. Germline values: CDR1 SGDLS, CDR2 YYNGEE. The CDR3 sequence: CASSAGIRAEQYF. The CDR3 DNA is TGTGCCAGCAGCGCGGGGATAAGGGCGGAGCAGTACTTC.

CDR3 nucleotide sequence: TGTGCCACCAGCAGATCAGGTGGGCCCCAGCATTTT. It is translated as CATSRSGGPQHF. The chain recombines TRBV15 with TRBJ1-5; D unresolved. The CDR3 contains 12 residues. V lost 2 bases, J lost 9 bases, and 8 bases lay in between. CDR1 is LNHNV and CDR2 is YYDKDF in the germline V gene (reference sequence).

The chain combines TRBV18 with TRBJ1-1, with D perhaps TRBD1 (5 bases). From germline, CDR1 is KGHSH and CDR2 LQKENI. The germline V and J ends were trimmed by 6 bases and 1 base, with 15 bases remaining between them. CDR3 length equals 15 residues. The DNA for the CDR3 is TGTGCCAGCTCGGGCAATGGGGGGGAGAACACTGAAGCTTTCTTT. This gives the protein CASSGNGGENTEAFF.

The chain employs TRBV10-3 and TRBJ2-1, with 10 nucleotides matching TRBD2. Trimming removed 0 bases from V and 9 bases from J; junction bases left unmatched: 5. The CDR3 has 15 amino acids. Germline lookup yields CDR1 ENHRY and CDR2 SYGVKD. The DNA of the CDR3 is TGTGCCATCAGTGAGTCACAAGCGGGAGGGCGTGAGCAGTTCTTC. It yields the protein CAISESQAGGREQFF.